Below are 27 T cell receptor beta chains sequenced from a single sample in a study of Graves' ophthalmopathy and Graves' hyperthyroidism. TCR beta CDR3 regions were amplified from RNA transcripts. HTBI-primed RT-PCR formed the first round, and a multiplex PCR formed the second. One entry per CDR3 protein results from TCRdb running MiXCR on the multiplex PCR reads. The top ten clones hold approximately 43% of a sample with roughly 700,000 distinct CDR3 sequences, roughly 41% of them seen once. Sequenced sample: peripheral blood. Source of these receptors: an adult man with Graves' ophthalmopathy.

This chain joins TRBV24-1 and TRBJ1-5, with D tentatively TRBD1 (5 bases). V was shortened by 3 bases and J by 11 bases, with 10 bases between the two germline ends. Germline CDR1 and CDR2: KGHDR and SFDVKD. The CDR3 length is 12 residues. The DNA for the CDR3 is TGTGCCACCAGTGATGTGGGGGAGACCCAGCATTTT. It is translated as CATSDVGETQHF.

This clonotype has just a few counts. The J gene is TRBJ2-2, the V gene TRBV2; a weak D match, TRBD1 (5 bases). Looked up from germline, CDR1 is SNHLY and CDR2 is FYNNEI. The CDR3 runs 16 residues. The ends were cut back, 6 bases at V and 6 bases at J, with 20 bases in the middle. CDR3 region: CASSLTPGSNAGELFF. The CDR3, as DNA: TGTGCCAGCAGCCTTACCCCAGGGTCTAATGCCGGGGAGCTGTTTTTT.

This clonotype was counted ten times or more. The chain uses TRBV12-3 or TRBV12-4 and TRBJ1-1; 7 positions agree with TRBD1. This CDR3 is 12 amino acids long. V lost 6 bases to trimming and J lost 5 bases; unmatched junction nucleotides: 3. CDR3 in DNA: TGTGCCAGCAGACGACAGGGTACTGAAGCTTTCTTT. Its protein is CASRRQGTEAFF.

This clonotype was detected a few times. The rearrangement links TRBV19 to TRBJ1-1; D perhaps matches TRBD1 (6 bases). Germline lookup yields CDR1 LNHDA and CDR2 SQIVND (reference sequence). V lost 0 bases to trimming and J lost 4 bases, with 6 bases between them. The CDR3 consists of 13 residues. The CDR3 loop reads CASSIDRGTEAFF. CDR3 nucleotide sequence: TGTGCCAGTAGTATAGACAGGGGCACTGAAGCTTTCTTT.

The J gene is TRBJ1-2, the V gene TRBV25-1, with D hard to call. Per the germline V gene, CDR1 is MGHDK and CDR2 is SYGVNS. This CDR3 comprises 16 residues. V was trimmed by 4 bases and J by 4 bases, leaving 19 bases between them. The CDR3 reads CASSAPLAQDRYGYTF. The CDR3, as DNA: TGTGCCAGCAGTGCCCCCCTCGCTCAGGACCGCTATGGCTACACCTTC.

J is TRBJ1-5 and V is TRBV12-3 or TRBV12-4; D is ambiguous. The V end was cut by 3 bases, the J end by 2 bases, with 8 bases between. This CDR3 is 14 amino acids long. The CDR3, as DNA: TGTGCCAGCAGTTTGGGGTGGGGCAATCAGCCCCAGCATTTT. The encoded protein is CASSLGWGNQPQHF.

This clonotype was detected only once. The gene calls are TRBV10-3 and TRBJ1-1, with D unresolved. V was shortened by 10 bases and J by 4 bases, with 16 bases between the two germline ends. The CDR3 spans 13 residues. Germline V gene sequence: CDR1 ENHRY, CDR2 SYGVKD. The CDR3 nucleotides are TGTGCCAGCACCGAGATACGGGGCACTGAAGCTTTCTTT. This sequence encodes CASTEIRGTEAFF.

Note on this clonotype: With a much larger clone just one base away, this may be a read error. This chain joins TRBV25-1 and TRBJ2-7; no clear D. The CDR3 is made up of 13 amino acids. CDR1 is MGHDK and CDR2 is SYGVNS in the germline V gene. The CDR3 sequence: CASSSRLPYGQYF. CDR3 DNA: TGTGCCAGCAGTTCCAGGTTACCCTACGGGCAGTACTTC.

This clonotype was seen many times. The chain joins TRBV9 to TRBJ2-2; D may be TRBD1 (5 bases). V was trimmed by 2 bases and J by 0 bases, leaving 11 bases between them. The CDR3 loop spans 16 amino acids. CDR1 SGDLS and CDR2 YYNGEE come from the germline V gene. Here the CDR3 DNA reads TGTGCCAGCAGCGTCGGCGGACACCCGAACACCGGGGAGCTGTTTTTT. Residues: CASSVGGHPNTGELFF.

This clonotype appeared many times. The gene calls are TRBV2 and TRBJ1-5, with D possibly being TRBD1 (5 bases). The length of the CDR3 is 14 residues. CDR1 is SNHLY and CDR2 is FYNNEI in the germline V gene. V was clipped by 4 bases and J by 5 bases, with 12 bases between them. CDR3 sequence: CASSGTPRDQPQHF. For the CDR3, the DNA is TGTGCCAGCAGTGGGACCCCCAGGGATCAGCCCCAGCATTTT.

There are a few counts of this clonotype. The CDR3 nucleotides read TGTGCCACCAGGAAACACGGCTACGAGCAGTACTTC. Translation: CATRKHGYEQYF. The V call is TRBV10-3, the J call TRBJ2-7; no clear D. Trimming took 10 bases from V and 3 from J, leaving 13 bases between them. In germline, CDR1 is ENHRY, CDR2 SYGVKD. The length of the CDR3 is 12 residues.

This clonotype was counted at least ten times. The genes are TRBV25-1 and TRBJ2-7; 7 bases are shared with TRBD2. The ends lost 4 bases at V and 2 bases at J; junction bases unmatched: 5. CDR3 size: 14 residues. CDR1 is MGHDK and CDR2 is SYGVNS in the germline V gene. CDR3 amino acids: CASSGSGRTYEQYF. Here the CDR3 DNA reads TGTGCCAGCAGTGGTAGCGGGCGCACCTACGAGCAGTACTTC.

This clonotype has a count of ten or more. The chain joins TRBV5-8 to TRBJ2-6; D gene ambiguous. This CDR3 has 13 amino acids. Trimming took off 0 bases at V and 13 bases at J, with 11 bases between the two ends. Germline V gene sequence: CDR1 SGHTS, CDR2 YDEGEE. The CDR3 coding sequence is TGTGCCAGCAGCTTGGAGACTGCATCAGTCCTGACTTTC. Amino acid sequence: CASSLETASVLTF.

This clonotype has only one observation. This may come from a read error, since a much larger clone is one base off. The chain uses TRBV7-2 and TRBJ1-2; weak D call: TRBD1 (5 bases). This CDR3 region has 15 residues. Germline CDR1 and CDR2: SGHTA and FQGNSA. The CDR3 DNA reads TGTGCCAGCAGCGCGGGGGTCAGGGCTAACTATGGCTGCACCTTC. Protein sequence: CASSAGVRANYGCTF.

This clonotype was counted between two and nine times. The rearrangement joins TRBV29-1 to TRBJ2-3; 12 bases match TRBD1. Germline lookup yields CDR1 SQVTM and CDR2 ANQGSEA. V gave up 5 bases and J gave up 5 bases; unmatched junction bases: 5. This CDR3 comprises 14 residues. As DNA, the CDR3 is TGCAGCGTTCCGGGACAGGGGGCCTTAGATACGCAGTATTTT. Translating gives CSVPGQGALDTQYF.

This clonotype was recorded a few times. V is TRBV13 and J is TRBJ2-7; D is possibly TRBD1 or TRBD2 (6 bases each). Germline lookup yields CDR1 PRHDT and CDR2 FYEKMQ (reference sequence). Trimming cost V 1 base and J 4 bases, with 17 bases left between them. This CDR3 spans 16 amino acids. The CDR3 coding sequence is TGTGCCAGCAGCTTAGCCACCTGGGGGGCACGGTACGAGCAGTACTTC. Its translation: CASSLATWGARYEQYF.

A few counts support this clonotype. This chain links TRBV6-4 with TRBJ2-7; a weak D match, TRBD1 (6 bases). There are 11 residues in the CDR3. Deletions cut 5 bases from V and 7 bases from J, with 9 bases between. Germline V gene sequence: CDR1 MRHNA, CDR2 SNTAGT. CDR3 bases: TGTGCCAGCAGTCACGACAGGGAGCAGTACTTC. This translates into CASSHDREQYF.

This clonotype was counted only a few times. This chain joins TRBV11-2 and TRBJ2-7; a possible D gene is TRBD1 (6 bases). V was cut by 4 bases and J by 3 bases, with 19 bases left in between. Germline V CDR1 and CDR2: SGHAT, FQNNGV. The CDR3 contains 16 residues. DNA for the CDR3: TGTGCCAGCAGCTCGGCGAAACGACAGGTCCTCTACGAGCAGTACTTC. It codes for CASSSAKRQVLYEQYF. Supplemented by reference TRBV11-2 and TRBJ2-7, the full variable domain reads EAGVAQSPRYKIIEKRQSVAFWCNPISGHATLYWYQQILGQGPKLLIQFQNNGVVDDSQLPKDRFSAERLKGVDSTLKIQPAKLEDSAVYLCASSSAKRQVLYEQYFGPGTRLTVT.

The J gene is TRBJ2-5, the V gene TRBV19, with 7 nucleotides matching TRBD2. V dropped 11 bases and J dropped 5; count of bases not matched to a gene: 8. The CDR3 runs to 12 residues. The germline V gene has CDR1 LNHDA and CDR2 SQIVND (reference sequence). The CDR3 here is CAWRLARETQYF. The CDR3 DNA sequence: TGTGCCTGGCGACTAGCCCGGGAGACCCAGTACTTC.

This clonotype was detected a few times. The chain links TRBV4-1 to TRBJ1-6, with D unresolved. The V gene lost 3 bases and the J gene lost 7 bases, with 1 base spanning the gap. This CDR3 contains 11 residues. Germline CDR1 and CDR2: MGHRA and YSYEKL. The CDR3 region is CASSQNSPLHF. CDR3 coding DNA: TGCGCCAGCAGCCAGAATTCACCCCTCCACTTT.

A word on this clonotype: A much larger clone sits a single nucleotide away, making a read error possible. Since the CDR3 does not end with the conserved phenylalanine or tryptophan, this likely comes from a read error. This rearrangement joins TRBV9 to TRBJ2-5, with D perhaps matching TRBD1 (6 bases). This CDR3 has 13 residues. The germline V gene encodes CDR1 SGDLS and CDR2 YYNGEE. V lost 3 bases and J 2 bases, leaving 8 bases between the germline ends. CDR3 residues: CASSGRGQETQYL. The CDR3 nucleotides read TGTGCCAGCAGCGGTAGGGGGCAAGAGACCCAGTACCTC.

This chain uses TRBV2 with TRBJ1-4; tentative D call: TRBD1 (6 bases). The CDR3 has 15 residues. Germline V gives CDR1 SNHLY, CDR2 FYNNEI. The ends were cut back, 5 bases at V and 7 bases at J, with 17 bases in the middle. The CDR3 bases are TGTGCCAGCAGTTCTCTTCAGGGGTTCAGTGAAAAACTGTTTTTT. Its protein is CASSSLQGFSEKLFF.

There are a few counts of this clonotype. The chain is built from TRBV5-1 and TRBJ1-2; D unclear. Germline assignment: CDR1 SGHRS and CDR2 YFSETQ. V lost 5 bases, J lost 4 bases, and 12 bases lay in between. The CDR3 extends over 13 amino acids. The CDR3: CASSFDTVYGYTF. As DNA, the CDR3 is TGCGCCAGCAGTTTTGACACCGTCTATGGCTACACCTTC.

This clonotype was seen a few times. The gene calls are TRBV7-9 and TRBJ1-2; no firm D call. V was trimmed by 3 bases and J by 0 bases, leaving 8 bases between them. In germline, CDR1 is SEHNR, CDR2 FQNEAQ (reference sequence). CDR3 size: 14 residues. Here the CDR3 DNA reads TGTGCCAGCAGCTTTCCAGAGACTAACTATGGCTACACCTTC. It codes for CASSFPETNYGYTF.

The chain couples TRBV20-1 to TRBJ1-2; D not resolved. Germline V lookup: CDR1 DFQATT, CDR2 SNEGSKA (reference sequence). The ends were cut back, 1 base at V and 2 bases at J, with 8 bases in the middle. This CDR3 has 13 residues. The CDR3 DNA sequence: TGCAGTGCTAGAGTTTCCAGAAACTATGGCTACACCTTC. Protein sequence: CSARVSRNYGYTF.

To note about this clonotype: At one boundary the junction diverges from the germline segment, which might be a read error. The chain uses TRBV7-9 and TRBJ2-2, with 11 bases identical to TRBD2. This CDR3 has 16 residues. From germline, CDR1 is SEHNR and CDR2 FQNEAQ (reference sequence). CDR3 protein: CASSPWTSGSTGELFF. CDR3 sequence (DNA): TGCGCCAGCAGCCCATGGACTAGCGGGTCCACCGGGGAGCTGTTTTTT.

To note about this clonotype: This may arise from a read error, as a much more abundant clone is one base away. The CDR3 does not end in the conserved phenylalanine or tryptophan, so this is likely a read error. The chain joins TRBV6-2 or TRBV6-3 to TRBJ2-5; TRBD2 matches 9 bases. V lost 2 bases and J lost 5; bases outside the gene matches: 3. The CDR3 is 14 amino acids. Germline V gene data show CDR1 as MNHEY and CDR2 as SVGEGT. The CDR3 bases are TGTGCCAGCAGTTACCCCGGACTAGCGGAGACCCAGTACGTC. This translates into CASSYPGLAETQYV.